This T cell receptor (beta chain) was captured in a study of T cell repertoires in ileal Crohn's disease (dated by TCRdb to the late 2010s). About the investigation overall: At the time of surgery, 35% to 40% of patients were active smokers, and the median duration of disease was approximately 8 years. Every patient underwent surgery because of a complication, which was stricturing disease in about 61% and penetrating disease in 39%. Roughly half of the patients were given postoperative therapy, with approximately 18 on anti-TNF agents and 10 to 12 on thiopurines. TCR repertoire analysis was done in about 57 Crohn's disease patients from a prospective multicentre cohort. The study was conducted in parallel with a multicentre cohort built to find predictors of early endoscopic recurrence after ileocolonic resection. Endoscopic postoperative recurrence was defined as a Rutgeerts score above i0. The study sequenced 150 to 200 mucosal samples from a few dozen patients, taken at several locations on the surgical specimen and at postoperative endoscopy. Study-wide conclusions, independent of this receptor: A significantly higher proportion of clonal expansions was observed in active smokers at surgery than in non-smokers (roughly 27% vs 19%, p=0.02). Higher percentages of high-frequency clones at the time of surgery were linked to endoscopic recurrence, and every patient with clonality above 26.8% (18/57) had recurrence. Only a subgroup of patients, of unstated size, had mucosal CD4 and CD8 T cells sorted and sequenced. Compared with CD4 T cells, sorted CD8 T cells contained more high-frequency clones, which suggests that the mucosal expansions were mostly CD8.

Adults with ileal or ileocolonic Crohn's disease for whom ileocolonic resection was indicated were considered eligible. Whole ileal mucosal biopsies were kept frozen at -80 degrees C prior to DNA extraction. A TRizol-based method was used to extract genomic DNA from the frozen whole biopsies, and the DNA was quantified with a NanoDrop 2000 spectrophotometer. Ends trimmed: V by 0 bases, J by 7 bases; bases unmatched to a gene: 4. The CDR3 starts with the cysteine, ends with the phenylalanine, and has 14 residues. Only the CDR3 portion is preserved as DNA: 42 bases, with reading frame beginning at the first base. CDR1 and CDR2 (MNHEY, SVGAGI) derive from the germline V gene. Five hundred nanograms of biopsy DNA per sample were submitted for commercial TCRB immunosequencing. A two-step, amplification bias-controlled multiplex PCR was used by Adaptive Biotechnology to amplify CDR3 regions from genomic DNA. Primers covering every V and J gene segment were used in the first PCR, while barcodes and Illumina adapters were added in the second PCR. CDR3 libraries were sequenced on an Illumina instrument. On the study's bioinformatics: The analysis drew on both the pipelines supplied by the vendor and custom analysis of the raw data in R/Bioconductor running R version 3.3.0. Clonality, which ranges from 0 to 1, was calculated as the inverse of the normalised Shannon entropy across all productive clones. High-frequency clones were defined as the share of the repertoire taken up by the top 100 clones, keeping only clones that passed a 95% confidence test. The Simpson index measured repertoire diversity, and the Morisita-Horn index measured overlap between samples. TCRdb carries this immuneACCESS record with in-frame sequences only. Its versions omit some clonotypes, under half of them owing to an unresolved V gene in the studies checked, with the rest unexplained. The V and J calls and clone size were taken over from that table, and D and trimming were inferred from the DNA. The sample table contains under 8,500 clones; only one count was recorded for 60% to 85% of them. The ten largest clones represent roughly 8.4% of the sample.

This clone was counted a few times. No antigen is known for it. Per-base quality was not reported, and no clone a single base away is much larger than it. This TCR derives from an adult with Crohn's disease. Sequenced sample: ileal tissue. The chain employs TRBV6-5 and TRBJ1-2; 8 of the junction bases match TRBD1. The CDR3 region: CASSYSDRAGGYTF. Here is the DNA: TGTGCCAGCAGTTACTCGGACAGGGCGGGTGGCTACACCTTC.